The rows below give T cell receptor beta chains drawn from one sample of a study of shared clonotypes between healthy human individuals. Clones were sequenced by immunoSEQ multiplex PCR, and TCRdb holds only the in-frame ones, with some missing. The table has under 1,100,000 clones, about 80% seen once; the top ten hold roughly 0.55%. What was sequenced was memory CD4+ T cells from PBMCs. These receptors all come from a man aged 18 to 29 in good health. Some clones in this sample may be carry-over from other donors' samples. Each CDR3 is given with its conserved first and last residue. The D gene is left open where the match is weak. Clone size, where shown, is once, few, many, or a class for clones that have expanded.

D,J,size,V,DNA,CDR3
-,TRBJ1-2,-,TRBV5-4,TGTGCCAGCAGCTTTGAGTACTATGGCTACACCTTC,CASSFEYYGYTF
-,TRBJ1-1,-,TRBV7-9,TGTGCCAGCACGACCTCCGGGGGAACTGAAGCTTTCTTT,CASTTSGGTEAFF
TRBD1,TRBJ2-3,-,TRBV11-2,TGTGCCAGCAGCCTCGGACAGGGGAAGGATACGCAGTATTTT,CASSLGQGKDTQYF
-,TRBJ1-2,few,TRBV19,TGTGCCAGTAGTATGTTGGGGGCCGGCTATGGCTACACCTTC,CASSMLGAGYGYTF
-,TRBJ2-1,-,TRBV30,TGTGCCTGGAGTTCCACGAATTCGTGGGGGGCCCCCTCCTACAATGAGCAGTTCTTC,CAWSSTNSWGAPSYNEQFF
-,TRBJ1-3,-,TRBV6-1,TGTGCCAGCAGGACGGATCTCTCTGGAAACACCATATATTTT,CASRTDLSGNTIYF
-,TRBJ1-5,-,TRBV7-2,TGTGCCAGCAGCCCCAACAGCGGCGGTGGAAAGCCCCAGCATTTT,CASSPNSGGGKPQHF
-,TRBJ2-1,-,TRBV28,TGTGCCAGCAGCGGAACCTCCTACAATGAGCAGTTCTTC,CASSGTSYNEQFF
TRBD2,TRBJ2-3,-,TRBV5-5,TGTGCCAGCAGCAGTCAGCGGGGGGGCACAGATACGCAGTATTTT,CASSSQRGGTDTQYF
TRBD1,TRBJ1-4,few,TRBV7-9,TGTGCCAGCAGCTCCGGGACAGGGGATGAAAAACTGTTTTTT,CASSSGTGDEKLFF
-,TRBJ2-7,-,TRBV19,TGTGCCAGTAGTTCGGGATCCTACGAGCAGTACTTC,CASSSGSYEQYF
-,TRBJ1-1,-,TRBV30,TGTGCCAGAGGGGACCTCCGGAGTCGAGCTTTCTTT,CARGDLRSRAFF
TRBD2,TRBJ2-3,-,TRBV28,TGTGCCAGCAGTTTAACCCCTAGCGGCAGCACAGATACGCAGTATTTT,CASSLTPSGSTDTQYF
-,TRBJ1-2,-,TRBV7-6,TGTGCCAGCAGCTTAGCGAAAATCGGTCGGCCCGGGAACTATGGCTACACCTTC,CASSLAKIGRPGNYGYTF
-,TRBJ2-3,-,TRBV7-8,TGTGCCAGCAGCGAGCTTAGGGGGGTCCCCCAAGATACGCAGTATTTT,CASSELRGVPQDTQYF
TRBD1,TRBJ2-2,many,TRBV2,TGTGCCAGCAGAGGGACAGGGGCCGGGGAGCTGTTTTTT,CASRGTGAGELFF
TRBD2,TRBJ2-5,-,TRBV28,TGTGCCAGCAGTCCCCCGGGAGGGGCTGAAAATGAGGCCCAGTACTTC,CASSPPGGAENEAQYF
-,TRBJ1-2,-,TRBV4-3,TGCGCCAGCAGCCAAGGGATACAAGAGTCCTATGGCTACACCTTC,CASSQGIQESYGYTF
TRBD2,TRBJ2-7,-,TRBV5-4,TGTGCCAGCAGCCCTAGCGGGAGGGCCGGAGAGCAGTACTTC,CASSPSGRAGEQYF
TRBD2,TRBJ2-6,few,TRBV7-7,TGTGCCAGCAGCCCTCCGGCTAGCGGGGGACGCACTGGGGCCAACGTCCTGACTTTC,CASSPPASGGRTGANVLTF